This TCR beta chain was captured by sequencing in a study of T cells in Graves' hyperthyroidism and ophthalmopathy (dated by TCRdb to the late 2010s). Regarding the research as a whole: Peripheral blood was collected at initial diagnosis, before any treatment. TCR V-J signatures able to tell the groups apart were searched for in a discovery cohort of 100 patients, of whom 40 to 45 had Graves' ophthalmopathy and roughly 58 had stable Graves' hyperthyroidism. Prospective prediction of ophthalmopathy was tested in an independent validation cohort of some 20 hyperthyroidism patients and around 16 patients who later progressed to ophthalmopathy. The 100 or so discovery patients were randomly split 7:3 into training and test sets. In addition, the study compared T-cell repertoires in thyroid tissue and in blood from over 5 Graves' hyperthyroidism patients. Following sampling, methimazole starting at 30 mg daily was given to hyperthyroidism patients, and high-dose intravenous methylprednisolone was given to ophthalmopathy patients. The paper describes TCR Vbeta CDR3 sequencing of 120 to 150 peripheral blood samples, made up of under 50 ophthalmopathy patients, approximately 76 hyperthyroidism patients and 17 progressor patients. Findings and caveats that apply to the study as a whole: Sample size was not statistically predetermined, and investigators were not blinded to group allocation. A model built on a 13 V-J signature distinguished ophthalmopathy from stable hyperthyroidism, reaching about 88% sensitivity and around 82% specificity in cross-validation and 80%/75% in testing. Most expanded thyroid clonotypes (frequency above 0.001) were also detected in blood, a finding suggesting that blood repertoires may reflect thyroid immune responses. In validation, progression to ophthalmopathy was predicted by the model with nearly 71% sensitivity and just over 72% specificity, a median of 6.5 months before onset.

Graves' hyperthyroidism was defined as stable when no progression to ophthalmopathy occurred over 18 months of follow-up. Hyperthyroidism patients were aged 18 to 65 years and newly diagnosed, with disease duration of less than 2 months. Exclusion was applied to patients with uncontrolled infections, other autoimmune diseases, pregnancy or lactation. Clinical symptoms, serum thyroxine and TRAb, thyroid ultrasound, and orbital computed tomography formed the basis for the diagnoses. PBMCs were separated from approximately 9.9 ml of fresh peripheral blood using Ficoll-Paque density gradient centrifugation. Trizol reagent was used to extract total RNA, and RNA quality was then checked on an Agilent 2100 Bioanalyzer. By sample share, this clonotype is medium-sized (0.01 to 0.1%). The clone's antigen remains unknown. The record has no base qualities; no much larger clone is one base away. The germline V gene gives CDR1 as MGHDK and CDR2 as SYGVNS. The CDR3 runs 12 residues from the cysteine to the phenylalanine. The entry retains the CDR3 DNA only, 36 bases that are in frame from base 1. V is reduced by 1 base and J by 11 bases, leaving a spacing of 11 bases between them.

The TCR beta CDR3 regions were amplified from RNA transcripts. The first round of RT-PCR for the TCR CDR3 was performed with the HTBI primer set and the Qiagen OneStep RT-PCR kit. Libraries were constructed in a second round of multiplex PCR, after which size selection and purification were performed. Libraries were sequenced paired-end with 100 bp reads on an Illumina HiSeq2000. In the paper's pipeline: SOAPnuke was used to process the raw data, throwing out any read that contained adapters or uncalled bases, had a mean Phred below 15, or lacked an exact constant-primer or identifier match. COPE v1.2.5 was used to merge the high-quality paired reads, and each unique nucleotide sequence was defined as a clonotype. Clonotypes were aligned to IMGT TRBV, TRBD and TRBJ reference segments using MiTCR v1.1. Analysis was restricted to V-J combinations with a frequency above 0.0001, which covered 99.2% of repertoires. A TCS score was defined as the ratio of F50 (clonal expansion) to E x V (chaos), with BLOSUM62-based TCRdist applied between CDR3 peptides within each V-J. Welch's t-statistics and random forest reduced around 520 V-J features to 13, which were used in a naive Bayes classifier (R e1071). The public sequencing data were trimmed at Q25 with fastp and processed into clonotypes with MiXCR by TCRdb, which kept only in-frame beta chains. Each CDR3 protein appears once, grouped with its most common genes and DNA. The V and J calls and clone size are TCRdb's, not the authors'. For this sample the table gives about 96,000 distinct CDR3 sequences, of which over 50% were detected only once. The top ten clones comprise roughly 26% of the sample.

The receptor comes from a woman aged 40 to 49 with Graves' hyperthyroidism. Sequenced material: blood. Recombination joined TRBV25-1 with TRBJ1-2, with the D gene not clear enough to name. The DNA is TGTGCCAGCAGTGAATCTCGAGGGAAGTACACCTTC. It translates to CASSESRGKYTF.